This T cell receptor (beta chain) was sequenced for a study of blood T cell repertoires in COVID-19. Study information: Acute and convalescent COVID-19 specimens originated in the United States, Italy and Spain.

Using immunoSEQ multiplex PCR, the repertoire was profiled, and TCRdb retains in-frame clones only, with some absent. The sample consists of around 300,000 clones, roughly 89% of them appearing once. The study recruited people aged roughly 18 to 100 years across 24 US areas. Cohorts were determined from participant-reported clinical history. For recovered donors of Cohort 3, there were two negative PCRs, clearance, or symptom resolution. The receptor's source is a woman aged 40 to 55 who had recovered from COVID-19. The sequenced material came from PBMCs or T cells enriched from blood (not recorded which).

The CDR3 nucleotides are TGTGCCAGCAGCCAAGTAAGGGCTAGCGGGAGGACCGCGAACCCAACGAATGAGCAGTTCTTC. As protein: CASSQVRASGRTANPTNEQFF. The genes are TRBV4-2 and TRBJ2-1; 11 nucleotides match TRBD2. This CDR3 has 21 residues. V lost 1 base and J lost 7; bases outside the gene matches: 21. The germline gives CDR1 LGHNA, CDR2 YNFKEQ.